This TCR beta chain was sequenced during a study of graft-versus-host responses after intestinal transplantation. Turning to the study itself: All recipients got anti-thymocyte globulin induction, then tacrolimus and steroids for three to four years.

The posterior iliac crest or another site supplied bone marrow after transplant. The CDR3 sequence is 14 residues long. Trimming removed 3 bases at V and 1 base at J, with 11 bases between. Germline values: CDR1 SQVTM, CDR2 ANQGSEA. The table came from immunoSEQ multiplex PCR; TCRdb's copy has only in-frame clones and leaves some out. The sample carries some 70,000 clones, over 85% recorded once. Study-wide points: GvH clones turned up in recipient marrow; some had shown up first in ileum or blood.

This clone was observed a single time. As yet, its antigen is unknown. Sequences were derived from bone marrow, sampled approximately 700 days after intestinal transplantation. The clonotype comes from a human patient who received an intestinal transplant, so some T cells may come from the graft donor. The chain joins TRBV29-1 to TRBJ2-3; possible D gene TRBD2, 6 bases. The CDR3 DNA reads as TGCAGCGTTGATAGGAGGGAAGGCACAGATACGCAGTATTTT. Its protein is CSVDRREGTDTQYF.